A single sample gave rise to the 14 T cell receptor beta chains below, sequenced in a study of response to subunit inactivated influenza vaccine. TCRdb reprocessed the RT-PCR reads via MiXCR and lists one record per CDR3 protein. The sample lists about 520,000 distinct CDR3 sequences; around 25% were seen once. This sample comprised CD4+ T cells sorted from PBMCs, obtained 4 to 6 days after vaccination. The receptors were gathered from a man aged 45-65 years who received an inactivated influenza vaccine.

This clonotype occurred a few times. The rearrangement uses TRBV12-3 or TRBV12-4 and TRBJ1-1, with TRBD1 matching over 7 bases. This CDR3 has 13 residues. The trim removed 6 bases at V and 6 bases at J, leaving 7 bases unmatched. The CDR3 nucleotides read TGTGCCAGCAGGACAGGGTCTCCTGCTGAAGCTTTCTTT. Translation: CASRTGSPAEAFF.

The chain is built from TRBV24-1 and TRBJ2-3; 9 bases are shared with TRBD2. The germline V gene has CDR1 KGHDR and CDR2 SFDVKD. CDR3 length: 17 amino acids. The J segment lost 5 bases and the V segment lost 7 bases, leaving 15 bases of the junction unmatched. CDR3 sequence: CATSDQSPGLAGDTQYF. CDR3 sequence (DNA): TGTGCCACCAGCGACCAAAGCCCGGGACTAGCAGGAGATACGCAGTATTTT.

This clonotype was detected a few times. The chain has TRBV20-1 and TRBJ2-1, with 11 bases that match TRBD2. J lost 8 bases, V lost 4 bases, and 13 bases had no gene match. This CDR3 contains 16 residues. The germline V gene encodes CDR1 DFQATT and CDR2 SNEGSKA (reference sequence). As DNA, the CDR3 is TGCAGTGCTACTACTAGCGGGAGCCAATCGAGGGATGAGCAGTTCTTC. Its translation: CSATTSGSQSRDEQFF.

The V and J genes are TRBV3-1 and TRBJ1-6; 7 bases are shared with TRBD1. The CDR3 covers 15 residues. The V gene's germline CDR1 is LGHDT and CDR2 YNNKEL (reference sequence). Losses at the gene ends were 4 bases for V and 8 bases for J; bases not matched to a gene: 8. The CDR3, as DNA: TGTGCCAGCAGCCCGGCCGGGACAGACCATTCACCCCTCCACTTT. This encodes CASSPAGTDHSPLHF.

There are a few counts of this clonotype. This chain connects TRBV11-1 to TRBJ2-7; 13 positions agree with TRBD2. The junction had 16 bases not matched to a gene; V was cut back by 3 bases and J by 2 bases. Germline V gives CDR1 SGHAT, CDR2 FQDESV (reference sequence). This CDR3 region has 20 residues. The chain's CDR3 is CASSFGQGRGLAGRTYEQYF. CDR3 nucleotide sequence: TGTGCCAGCAGCTTTGGACAGGGCAGGGGACTAGCGGGAAGAACCTACGAGCAGTACTTC.

Only a few counts were recorded for this clonotype. This chain connects TRBV7-6 to TRBJ1-5; no reliable D call. The CDR3 sequence is 13 residues long. Germline assignment: CDR1 SGHVS and CDR2 FNYEAQ. The V end lost 1 base, the J end lost 5 bases, and 6 bases lay between the germline ends. The CDR3 DNA sequence: TGTGCCAGCAGCTTAGGGGTTTATCAGCCCCAGCATTTT. This codes for CASSLGVYQPQHF.

The chain has TRBV20-1 and TRBJ2-7; 8 positions match TRBD1. This CDR3 contains 14 residues. J lost 6 bases, V lost 4 bases, and 11 bases had no gene match. Germline V gene data show CDR1 as DFQATT and CDR2 as SNEGSKA (reference sequence). CDR3 coding DNA: TGCAGTGCTATTTTGGGACAGGCGCTGGGCGAGCAGTACTTC. Protein product: CSAILGQALGEQYF.

This chain uses TRBV20-1 with TRBJ2-7, with TRBD1 identical over 7 bases. V lost 3 bases and J lost 1; bases outside the gene matches: 6. This CDR3 has 14 residues. CDR1 and CDR2 (germline): DFQATT, SNEGSKA (reference sequence). CDR3 nucleotides: TGCAGTGCTAGTAGGGCAGGGGGATCCTACGAGCAGTACTTC. Residues: CSASRAGGSYEQYF.

The CDR3 DNA reads as TGTGCCAGCAGCGAGCGGGGGCTTGACACAGATACGCAGTATTTT. The encoded protein is CASSERGLDTDTQYF. The rearrangement links TRBV9 to TRBJ2-3; 8 nucleotides align to TRBD2. The CDR3 contains 15 residues. From germline, CDR1 is SGDLS and CDR2 YYNGEE. V was pared by 3 bases and J by 2 bases, with 5 bases of the junction left unmatched.

V and J are TRBV27 and TRBJ2-7; D remains ambiguous. CDR1 and CDR2 (germline): MNHEY, SMNVEV (reference sequence). V was clipped by 2 bases and J by 6 bases, with 11 bases between them. The CDR3 covers 13 residues. DNA of the CDR3: TGTGCCAGCAGTTTACCCGCCCCCGGCGAGCAGTACTTC. Translated: CASSLPAPGEQYF.

This clonotype was recorded many times. The rearrangement uses TRBV20-1 and TRBJ2-3; 8 nucleotides line up with TRBD1. Per the germline V gene, CDR1 is DFQATT and CDR2 is SNEGSKA (reference sequence). The CDR3 spans 16 residues. Unmatched junction bases numbered 13, after V lost 2 bases and J lost 6 bases. CDR3 in amino acids: CSARPRQGPLVDTQYF. The CDR3, as DNA: TGCAGTGCTAGACCGCGACAGGGGCCGCTAGTGGATACGCAGTATTTT.

This clonotype occurred a few times. The rearrangement uses TRBV25-1 and TRBJ2-1; possibly TRBD2 for D (5 bases). Germline V gene sequence: CDR1 MGHDK, CDR2 SYGVNS. V dropped 5 bases and J dropped 12 bases, with 14 bases sitting between them. The CDR3 extends over 12 amino acids. The CDR3, as DNA: TGTGCCAGCAGTAAGCTAGCAGGTGTGCAGTTCTTC. Translating it yields CASSKLAGVQFF.

The chain recombines TRBV10-3 with TRBJ2-1; D unresolved. CDR3 length: 15 residues. Germline V gene lookup returns CDR1 ENHRY and CDR2 SYGVKD. The V end was cut by 2 bases, the J end by 7 bases, with 15 bases between. DNA of the CDR3: TGTGCCATCAGTGAGGGCCCCAACTCATTAAATGAGCAGTTCTTC. Protein: CAISEGPNSLNEQFF.

This rearrangement joins TRBV6-2 or TRBV6-3 to TRBJ2-7; 12 positions match TRBD2. In germline, CDR1 is MNHEY, CDR2 SVGEGT. This CDR3 is 15 amino acids long. Trimming removed 6 bases from V and 7 bases from J; junction bases left unmatched: 10. CDR3 DNA sequence: TGTGCCAGCAGCAGACTAGCGGGGGTGATAGGAGAGCAGTACTTC. Translation: CASSRLAGVIGEQYF.